This is a list of T cell receptor beta chains from one sample in a study of Ad26.COV2.S vaccination and SARS-CoV-2 variants. Only in-frame clones appear in the TCRdb table, and some are missing; sequencing was by immunoSEQ multiplex PCR. The table has around 400,000 clones, 75% to 95% seen once; the top ten hold less than 15%. The sample here was peripheral blood, taken in a trial of Ad26.COV2.S vaccine versus placebo. Receptor source: a person between 18 and 65 years old who received the Ad26.COV2.S COVID-19 vaccine or a placebo. Each CDR3 is given with its conserved first and last residue. The D gene is left open where the match is weak. Where a row states a size, it is once, few, many or the class of an expanded clone; other rows omit it.

j_gene	d_gene	v_gene	abundance	CDR3aa	CDR3nt
TRBJ2-7	NA	TRBV2	NA	CASSEAGTVAYEQYF	TGTGCCAGCAGTGAAGCTGGAACAGTAGCATACGAGCAGTACTTC
TRBJ1-1	NA	TRBV2	NA	CASRGGTNTEAFF	TGTGCCAGCAGGGGCGGAACGAACACTGAAGCTTTCTTT
TRBJ1-6	NA	TRBV6-2/TRBV6-3	NA	CASSWTESSPLHF	TGTGCCAGCAGTTGGACTGAAAGCTCACCCCTCCACTTT
TRBJ1-2	NA	TRBV6-5	NA	CASSYERGYGYTF	TGTGCCAGCAGTTACGAGAGGGGGTATGGCTACACCTTC
TRBJ2-1	TRBD2	TRBV7-8	once	CASTASGLSSYNEQFF	TGTGCCAGCACTGCTAGCGGGTTAAGCTCCTACAATGAGCAGTTCTTC
TRBJ2-7	TRBD1	TRBV10-3	NA	CAISEERTGSEQYF	TGTGCCATCAGTGAGGAGAGGACAGGCTCGGAGCAGTACTTC
TRBJ1-5	TRBD1	TRBV29-1	NA	CSAQGAANQPQHF	TGCAGCGCCCAGGGGGCGGCGAATCAGCCCCAGCATTTT
TRBJ2-7	NA	TRBV5-1	NA	CASSNGPDYEQYF	TGCGCCAGCAGCAACGGACCCGACTACGAGCAGTACTTC
TRBJ1-1	NA	TRBV19	NA	CASSMGDTNTEAFF	TGTGCCAGTAGTATGGGCGACACGAACACTGAAGCTTTCTTT
TRBJ2-1	NA	TRBV4-3	NA	CASSFRDSNEQFF	TGCGCCAGCAGCTTCCGGGACTCCAATGAGCAGTTCTTC
TRBJ2-1	NA	TRBV9	NA	CASSPRIAPSSYNEQFF	TGTGCCAGCAGCCCCCGTATAGCGCCCAGCTCCTACAATGAGCAGTTCTTC
TRBJ1-2	TRBD1	TRBV11-2	NA	CASSLDSGGAWGYTF	TGTGCCAGCAGCTTAGATTCAGGGGGCGCCTGGGGCTACACCTTC
TRBJ1-2	NA	TRBV19	NA	CASSMDAGTDNYGYTF	TGTGCCAGTAGTATGGACGCGGGGACGGACAACTATGGCTACACCTTC
TRBJ2-3	TRBD2	TRBV10-3	NA	CAISPSGRVGDTQYF	TGTGCCATCAGTCCTAGCGGGAGGGTTGGAGATACGCAGTATTTT
TRBJ2-1	NA	TRBV11-3	few	CASSNDNYNEQFF	TGTGCCAGCAGTAACGACAATTACAATGAGCAGTTCTTC
TRBJ2-3	TRBD2	TRBV7-2	NA	CASSPTSGAWDTQYF	TGTGCCAGCAGCCCGACTAGCGGCGCATGGGATACGCAGTATTTT
TRBJ2-5	TRBD2	TRBV19	NA	CASSIAFRRERRETQYF	TGTGCCAGTAGTATCGCTTTTCGGCGGGAGCGCCGGGAGACCCAGTACTTC
TRBJ2-1	NA	TRBV7-2	NA	CASSLGAYNEQFF	TGTGCCAGCAGCTTAGGGGCCTACAATGAGCAGTTCTTC
TRBJ1-1	TRBD1	TRBV30	NA	CAWNRQGSVNTEAFF	TGTGCCTGGAATCGACAGGGGTCGGTGAACACTGAAGCTTTCTTT
TRBJ1-5	NA	TRBV7-8	NA	CASRQGFSNQPQHF	TGTGCCAGCAGGCAGGGGTTCAGCAATCAGCCCCAGCATTTT
TRBJ1-2	NA	TRBV28	NA	CASSLTQGDGYTF	TGTGCCAGCAGTTTAACACAGGGCGACGGCTACACTTTC
TRBJ2-2	NA	TRBV6-6	NA	CASSLGGATGELFF	TGTGCCAGCAGTCTAGGAGGGGCCACCGGGGAGCTGTTTTTT
TRBJ2-7	NA	TRBV2	NA	CASSESRERPTYEQYF	TGTGCCAGCAGTGAAAGCCGCGAACGGCCGACCTACGAGCAGTACTTC
TRBJ1-5	TRBD1	TRBV19	NA	CASRRYGDRLDSNQPQHF	TGTGCCAGTAGGCGATACGGGGACAGATTAGATAGCAATCAGCCCCAGCATTTT
TRBJ1-1	NA	TRBV5-4	NA	CASSSWGEVNTEAFF	TGTGCCAGCAGCTCGTGGGGGGAAGTGAACACTGAAGCTTTCTTT
TRBJ2-3	TRBD1	TRBV15	NA	CATSGSPRQGWGTDTQYF	TGTGCCACCAGCGGCAGTCCAAGACAGGGATGGGGCACAGATACGCAGTATTTT
TRBJ2-7	NA	TRBV28	NA	CASSLGRAFTYEQYF	TGTGCCAGCAGTTTGGGCAGGGCGTTTACCTACGAGCAGTACTTC
TRBJ2-1	TRBD2	TRBV18	NA	CASSLRGLAGGSSYNEQFF	TGTGCCAGCTCACTCCGAGGACTAGCGGGAGGTTCTTCCTACAATGAGCAGTTCTTC
TRBJ1-5	NA	TRBV6-1	NA	CASSEAGRVWGQPQHF	TGTGCCAGCAGTGAAGCTGGGCGGGTTTGGGGTCAGCCCCAGCATTTT
TRBJ1-1	NA	TRBV6-2/TRBV6-3	NA	CASSYSRRGGNTEAFF	TGTGCCAGCAGTTACTCTAGGAGGGGGGGGAACACTGAAGCTTTCTTT
TRBJ2-4	NA	TRBV11-2	NA	CASSPRGQAKNIQYF	TGTGCCAGCAGCCCCCGAGGACAGGCCAAAAACATTCAGTACTTC
TRBJ1-1	TRBD1	TRBV5-1	NA	CASSLVPAGGPTEAFF	TGCGCCAGCAGCTTGGTTCCAGCAGGGGGTCCCACTGAAGCTTTCTTT
TRBJ1-6	NA	TRBV4-3	NA	CASSQDRGPYSPLHF	TGCGCCAGCAGCCAAGACAGGGGTCCGTATTCACCCCTCCACTTT
TRBJ1-1	TRBD1	TRBV19	NA	CASSTQGAGTEAFF	TGTGCCAGTAGTACCCAGGGGGCTGGCACTGAAGCTTTCTTT
TRBJ2-6	TRBD1	TRBV9	NA	CASSTRTGGLGANVLTF	TGTGCCAGCAGCACACGAACAGGGGGCCTGGGGGCCAACGTCCTGACTTTC
TRBJ2-7	TRBD1	TRBV25-1	NA	CASWGRLTGGKYEQYF	TGTGCCAGCTGGGGGAGATTGACAGGGGGCAAGTACGAGCAGTACTTC
TRBJ2-1	NA	TRBV9	NA	CASSRNNLNEQFF	TGTGCCAGCAGCCGTAATAACCTAAATGAGCAGTTCTTC
TRBJ1-6	NA	TRBV7-9	NA	CASSIRDGDSPLHF	TGTGCCAGCAGCATCCGGGACGGTGATTCACCCCTCCACTTT